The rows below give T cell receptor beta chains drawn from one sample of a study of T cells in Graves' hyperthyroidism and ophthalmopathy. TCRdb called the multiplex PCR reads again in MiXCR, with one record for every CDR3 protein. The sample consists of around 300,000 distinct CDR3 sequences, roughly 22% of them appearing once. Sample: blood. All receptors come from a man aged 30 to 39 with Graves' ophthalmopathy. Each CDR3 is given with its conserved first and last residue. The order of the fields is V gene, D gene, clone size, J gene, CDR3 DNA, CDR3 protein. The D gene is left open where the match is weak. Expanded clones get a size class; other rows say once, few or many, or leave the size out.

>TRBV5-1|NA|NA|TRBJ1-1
TGCGCCAGCAGCTTCCCCGGGGACACTGAAGCTTTCTTT
CASSFPGDTEAFF
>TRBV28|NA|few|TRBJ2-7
TGTGCCAGCACCATTGGAGGGCCCTACGAGCAGTACTTC
CASTIGGPYEQYF
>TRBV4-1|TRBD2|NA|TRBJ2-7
TGCGCCAGCTCAAAGGGCAGCGGGATAAGCTACGAGCAGTACTTC
CASSKGSGISYEQYF
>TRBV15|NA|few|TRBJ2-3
TGTGCCACCAGCAGAGCAGAGCGGGGCACAGATACGCAGTATTTT
CATSRAERGTDTQYF
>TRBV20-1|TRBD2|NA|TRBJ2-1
TGCAGTGCTCCGACTAGCGGGGCCCTGGATGAGCAGTTCTTC
CSAPTSGALDEQFF
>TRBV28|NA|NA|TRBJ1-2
TGTGCCAGCACGGGCAACTCCAACTATGGCTACACCTTC
CASTGNSNYGYTF
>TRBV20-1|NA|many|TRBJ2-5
TGCAGTGCTTACGACCGAGCGGAGGCCCAGTACTTC
CSAYDRAEAQYF
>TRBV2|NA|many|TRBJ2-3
TGTGCCAGCAGTGAAGATGAAGATACGCAGTATTTT
CASSEDEDTQYF
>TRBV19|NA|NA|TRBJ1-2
TGTGCCAGTAGTATAACAGGGAACTATGGCTACACCTTC
CASSITGNYGYTF
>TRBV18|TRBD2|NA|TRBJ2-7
TGTGCCAGCTCAGAGGGACTAGCGGGAACCTACGAGCAGTACTTC
CASSEGLAGTYEQYF
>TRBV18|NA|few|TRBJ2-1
TGTGCCAGCTCACCACCGGGATCTATCCCATACAATGAGCAGTTCTTC
CASSPPGSIPYNEQFF
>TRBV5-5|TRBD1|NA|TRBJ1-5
TGTGCCAGCTCGACCGACAGGGGTGTCAATCAGCCCCAGCATTTT
CASSTDRGVNQPQHF
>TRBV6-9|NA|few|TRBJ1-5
TGTGCCAGCAGTTACTTTATTTCGAGCAATCAGCCCCAGCATTTT
CASSYFISSNQPQHF
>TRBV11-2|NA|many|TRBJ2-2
TGTGCCAGCAGCTTAGGGGGACGACTCAGAACCGGGGAGCTGTTTTTT
CASSLGGRLRTGELFF
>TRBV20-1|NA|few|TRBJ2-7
TGCAGTGCCCGAAGGGCAGGGTCCTACGAGCAGTACTTC
CSARRAGSYEQYF
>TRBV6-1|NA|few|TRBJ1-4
TGTGCCAGCAGGTGGGACACACAAAGTGAAAAACTGTTTTTT
CASRWDTQSEKLFF
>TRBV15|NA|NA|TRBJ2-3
TGTGCCACCAGCAGTATCGCGGGCACCTCTAGCACAGATACGCAGTATTTT
CATSSIAGTSSTDTQYF
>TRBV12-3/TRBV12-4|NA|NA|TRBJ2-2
TGTGCCAGCAAATGGGCCCTCGCGAACACCGGGGAGCTGTTTTTT
CASKWALANTGELFF
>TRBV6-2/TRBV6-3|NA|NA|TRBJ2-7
TGTGCCACCCGGACGGGGCCCTACTTCGGGCAGTACTTC
CATRTGPYFGQYF
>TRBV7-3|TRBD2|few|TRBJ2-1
TGTGCCAGCAGCAAAGGACTAGCGGAAGCCAATGAGCAGTTCTTC
CASSKGLAEANEQFF
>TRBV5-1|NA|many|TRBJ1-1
TGCGCCAGCAGCAGGGGGGATGGAGACACTGAAGCTTTCTTT
CASSRGDGDTEAFF
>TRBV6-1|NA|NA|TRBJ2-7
TGTGCCAGTAAGGGACTGTCTTACGAGCAGTACTTC
CASKGLSYEQYF
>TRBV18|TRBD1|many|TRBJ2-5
TGTGCCAGCTCAAGAGGGACAGCGTGGGAGACCCAGTACTTC
CASSRGTAWETQYF
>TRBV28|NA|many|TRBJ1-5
TGTGCCAGCAGTTATATGGGGACGGGGGCGAATCAGCCCCAGCATTTT
CASSYMGTGANQPQHF
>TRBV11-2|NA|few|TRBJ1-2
TGTGCCAGCAGCTCCCGGGACACCTACTATGGCTACACCTTC
CASSSRDTYYGYTF
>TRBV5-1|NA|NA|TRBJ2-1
TGCGCCAGCAGCTTGGAGGGGGGAGGGCAGTTCTTC
CASSLEGGGQFF
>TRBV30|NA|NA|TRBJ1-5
TGTGCCTGGAGACGCGGGAGGGATCAGCCCCAGCATTTT
CAWRRGRDQPQHF
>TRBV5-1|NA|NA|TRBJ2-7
TGCGCCAGCAGCTTGGGGGCAGTCTACGAGCAGTACTTC
CASSLGAVYEQYF
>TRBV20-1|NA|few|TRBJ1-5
TGCAGTGCTAGACCGGCGGAGGGGGACAATCAGCCCCAGCATTTT
CSARPAEGDNQPQHF